The rows below give T cell receptor beta chains drawn from one sample of a study of graft-versus-host responses after intestinal transplantation. Sequencing was performed with immunoSEQ multiplex PCR; in TCRdb, only in-frame clones are kept and a portion is missing. In the table there are around 8,800 clones, around a quarter of which are singletons. The specimen was alloreactive CD8+ T cells from a mixed lymphocyte reaction culture, collected before transplantation. These receptors were taken from a human patient who was an organ donor for intestinal transplantation. Both conserved end residues are part of each CDR3. D genes are given only for firm matches. Clone size is given for some rows only: seen once, a few or many times, or a class if the clone is expanded.

>-|TRBV5-8|-|TRBJ2-3
CASSLMWWDTQYF
TGTGCCAGCAGCTTAATGTGGTGGGATACGCAGTATTTT
>TRBD2|TRBV7-6|few|TRBJ2-7
CASSLERAGGSYEQYF
TGTGCCAGCAGCTTAGAACGTGCGGGAGGGTCCTACGAGCAGTACTTC
>TRBD1|TRBV5-1|medium-sized|TRBJ2-1
CASSLGQGADEQFF
TGCGCCAGCAGCTTGGGACAGGGGGCTGATGAGCAGTTCTTC
>-|TRBV5-6|-|TRBJ1-2
CASSLKTAYYGYTF
TGTGCCAGCAGCTTGAAGACAGCTTACTATGGCTACACCTTC
>-|TRBV6-9|few|TRBJ2-7
CASSWDNYEQYF
TGTGCCAGCAGTTGGGACAACTACGAGCAGTACTTC
>-|TRBV5-4|few|TRBJ2-1
CASSLFQGWGNEQFF
TGTGCCAGCAGCTTGTTTCAGGGCTGGGGGAATGAGCAGTTCTTC
>-|TRBV6-1|few|TRBJ2-7
CASSDYQLSYEQYF
TGTGCCAGCAGTGATTATCAACTGTCCTACGAGCAGTACTTC
>TRBD1|TRBV5-6|-|TRBJ1-1
CASSLGGGAEAFF
TGTGCCAGCAGCTTGGGAGGGGGCGCTGAAGCTTTCTTT
>TRBD1|TRBV25-1|-|TRBJ1-6
CASSEQGASPLHF
TGTGCCAGCAGTGAACAGGGGGCTTCACCCCTCCACTTT
>TRBD1|TRBV4-1|-|TRBJ1-1
CASSQEDRLSGEAFF
TGCGCCAGCAGCCAAGAGGACAGGCTCTCAGGGGAAGCTTTCTTT
>TRBD2|TRBV7-9|medium-sized|TRBJ2-7
CASSSPLADSYEQYF
TGTGCCAGCAGCTCCCCACTAGCGGACTCCTACGAGCAGTACTTC
>-|TRBV11-3|-|TRBJ2-7
CASSSAGGEQYF
TGTGCCAGCAGCTCCGCCGGAGGCGAGCAGTACTTC
>-|TRBV27|-|TRBJ2-7
CASSSYQGYEQYF
TGTGCCAGCAGTAGTTACCAGGGCTACGAGCAGTACTTC
>TRBD2|TRBV23-1|-|TRBJ2-3
CASSGGLAGVTDTQYF
TGCGCCAGCAGTGGAGGACTAGCGGGGGTCACAGATACGCAGTATTTT
>-|TRBV4-1|medium-sized|TRBJ1-2
CASSQGGGAYGYTF
TGCGCCAGCAGCCAAGGGGGGGGCGCCTATGGCTACACCTTC
>TRBD2|TRBV11-2|few|TRBJ2-1
CASSFPGLAGSSTYNEQFF
TGTGCCAGCAGCTTCCCTGGACTAGCGGGGTCAAGTACCTACAATGAGCAGTTCTTC
>TRBD2|TRBV6-1|-|TRBJ2-3
CASSLSGGAGDTQYF
TGTGCCAGCAGCCTTAGCGGGGGGGCCGGAGATACGCAGTATTTT
>-|TRBV5-6|-|TRBJ1-1
CASSVQGTEAFF
TGTGCCAGCAGCGTCCAGGGTACTGAAGCTTTCTTT